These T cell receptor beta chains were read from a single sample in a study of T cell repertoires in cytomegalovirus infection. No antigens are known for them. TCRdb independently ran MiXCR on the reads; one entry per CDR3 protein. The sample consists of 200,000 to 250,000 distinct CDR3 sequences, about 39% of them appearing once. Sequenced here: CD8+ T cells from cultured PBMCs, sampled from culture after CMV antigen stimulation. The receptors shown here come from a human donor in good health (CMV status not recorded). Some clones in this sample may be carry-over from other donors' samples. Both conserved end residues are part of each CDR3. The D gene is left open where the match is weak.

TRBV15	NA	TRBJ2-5	CATSRDRGETQYF
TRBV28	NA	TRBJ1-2	CASSRLINYGYTF
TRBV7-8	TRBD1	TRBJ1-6	CASSWGTGGTGPLHF
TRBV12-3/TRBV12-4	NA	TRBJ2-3	CASSPRGDSLFPDTQYF
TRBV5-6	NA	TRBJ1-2	CASSPGTGNYGYTF
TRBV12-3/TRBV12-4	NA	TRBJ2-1	CASNPGTYNEQFF
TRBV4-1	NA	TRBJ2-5	CASSQEMTGYQETQYF
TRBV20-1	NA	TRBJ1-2	CSASLTRFDYGYTF
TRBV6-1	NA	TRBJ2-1	CASSEVDSSEEQFF
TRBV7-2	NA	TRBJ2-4	CASSLDGNIQYF
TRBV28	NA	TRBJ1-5	CASSLGYMEDNQPQHF
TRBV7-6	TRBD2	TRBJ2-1	CASSLEVAGGSNEQFF
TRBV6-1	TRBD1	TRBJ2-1	CASTPDRVHNEQFF
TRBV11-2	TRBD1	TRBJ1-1	CASSLGYRGRLNTEAFF
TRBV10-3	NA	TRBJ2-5	CAISDESSRSGKTQYF
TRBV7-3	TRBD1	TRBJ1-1	CASSLTGQGAPNTEAFF
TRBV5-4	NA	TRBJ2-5	CASSLITGSLETQYF
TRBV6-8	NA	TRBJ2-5	CASSSGGYSETQYF
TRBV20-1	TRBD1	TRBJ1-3	CSARDPDRGRNTIYF
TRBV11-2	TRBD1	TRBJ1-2	CASSLGQGLFGYTF
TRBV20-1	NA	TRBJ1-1	CSARSYRGLLNTEAFF
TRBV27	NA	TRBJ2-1	CASSLLWGDSPFF
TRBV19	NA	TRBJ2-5	CASSRGRAVQETQYF
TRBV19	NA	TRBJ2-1	CASRADSPYNEQFF
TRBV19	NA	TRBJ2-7	CASSAGRQVSYEQYF
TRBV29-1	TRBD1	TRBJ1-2	CSVGTGQGGYTF
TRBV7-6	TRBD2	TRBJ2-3	CASSHPPLERDNTDTQYF
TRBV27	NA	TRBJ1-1	CAISNGGTEAFF
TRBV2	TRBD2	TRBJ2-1	CASSTSGASSYNEQFF
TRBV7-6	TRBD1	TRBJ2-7	CASSLPGQLLEQYF